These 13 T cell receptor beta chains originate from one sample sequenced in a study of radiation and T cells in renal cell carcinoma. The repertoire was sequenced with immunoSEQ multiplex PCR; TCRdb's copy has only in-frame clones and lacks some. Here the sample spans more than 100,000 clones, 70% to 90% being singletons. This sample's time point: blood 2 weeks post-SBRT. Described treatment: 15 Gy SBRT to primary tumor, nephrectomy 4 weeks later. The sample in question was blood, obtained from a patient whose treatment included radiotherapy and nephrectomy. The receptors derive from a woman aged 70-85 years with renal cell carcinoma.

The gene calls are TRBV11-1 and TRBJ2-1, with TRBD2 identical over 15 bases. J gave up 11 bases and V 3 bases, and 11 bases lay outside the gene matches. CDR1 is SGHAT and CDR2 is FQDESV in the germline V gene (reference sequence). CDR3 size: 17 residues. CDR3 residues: CASSLQPGTSGGRKQFF. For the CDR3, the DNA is TGTGCCAGCAGCTTGCAGCCCGGGACTAGCGGGGGGCGAAAGCAGTTCTTC.

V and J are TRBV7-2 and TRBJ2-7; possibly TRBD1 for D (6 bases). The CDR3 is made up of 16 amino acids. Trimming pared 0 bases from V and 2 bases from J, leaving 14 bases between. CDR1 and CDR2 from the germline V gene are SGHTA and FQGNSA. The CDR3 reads CASSLAGQGRTYEQYF. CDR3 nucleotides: TGTGCCAGCAGCTTAGCTGGCCAGGGGCGCACCTACGAGCAGTACTTC.

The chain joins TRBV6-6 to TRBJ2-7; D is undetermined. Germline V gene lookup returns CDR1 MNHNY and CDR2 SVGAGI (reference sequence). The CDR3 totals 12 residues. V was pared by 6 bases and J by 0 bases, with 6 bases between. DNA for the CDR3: TGTGCCAGCAGCGCAGCCTCCTACGAGCAGTACTTC. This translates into CASSAASYEQYF.

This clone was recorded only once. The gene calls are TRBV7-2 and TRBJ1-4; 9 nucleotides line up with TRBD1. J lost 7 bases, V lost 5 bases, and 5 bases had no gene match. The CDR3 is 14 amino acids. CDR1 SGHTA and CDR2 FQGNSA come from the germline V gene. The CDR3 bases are TGTGCCAGCAGCCACAGGGGGCGTGTTGAAAAACTGTTTTTT. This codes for CASSHRGRVEKLFF.

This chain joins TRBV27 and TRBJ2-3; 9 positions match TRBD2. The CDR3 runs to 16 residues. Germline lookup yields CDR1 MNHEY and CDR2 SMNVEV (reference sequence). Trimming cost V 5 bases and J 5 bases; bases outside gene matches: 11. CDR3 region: CASSRWSGGRGDTQYF. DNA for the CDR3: TGTGCCAGCAGTCGCTGGAGCGGGGGGCGGGGAGATACGCAGTATTTT.

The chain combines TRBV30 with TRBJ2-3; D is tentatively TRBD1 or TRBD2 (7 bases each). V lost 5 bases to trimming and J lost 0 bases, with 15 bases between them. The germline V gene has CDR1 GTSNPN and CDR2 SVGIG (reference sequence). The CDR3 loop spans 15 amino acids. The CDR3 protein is CAWSQGGLSTDTQYF. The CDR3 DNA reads TGTGCCTGGTCCCAGGGGGGGCTTAGCACAGATACGCAGTATTTT.

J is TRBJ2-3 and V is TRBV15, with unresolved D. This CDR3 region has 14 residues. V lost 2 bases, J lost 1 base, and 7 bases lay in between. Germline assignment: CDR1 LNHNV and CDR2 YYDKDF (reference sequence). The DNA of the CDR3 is TGTGCCACCAGCAGACCCGACGGCACAGATACGCAGTATTTT. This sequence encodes CATSRPDGTDTQYF.

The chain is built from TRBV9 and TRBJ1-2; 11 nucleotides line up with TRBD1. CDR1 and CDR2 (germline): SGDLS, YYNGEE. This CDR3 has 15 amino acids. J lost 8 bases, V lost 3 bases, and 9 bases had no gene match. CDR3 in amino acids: CASSAGGQGARGYTF. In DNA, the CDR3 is TGTGCCAGCAGCGCGGGAGGACAGGGGGCGCGAGGCTACACCTTC.

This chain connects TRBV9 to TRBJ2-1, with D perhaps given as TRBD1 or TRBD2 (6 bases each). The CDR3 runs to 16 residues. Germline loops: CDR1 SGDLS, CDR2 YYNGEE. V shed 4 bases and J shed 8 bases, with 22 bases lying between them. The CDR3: CASSPRGWGLRDEQFF. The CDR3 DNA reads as TGTGCCAGCAGCCCCCGGGGGTGGGGGCTTCGGGATGAGCAGTTCTTC.

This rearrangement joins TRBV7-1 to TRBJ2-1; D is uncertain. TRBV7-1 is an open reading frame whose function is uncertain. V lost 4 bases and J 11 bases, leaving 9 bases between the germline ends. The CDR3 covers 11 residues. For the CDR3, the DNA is TGTGCCAGCAGCTTATCAAATAAGCAGTTCTTC. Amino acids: CASSLSNKQFF.

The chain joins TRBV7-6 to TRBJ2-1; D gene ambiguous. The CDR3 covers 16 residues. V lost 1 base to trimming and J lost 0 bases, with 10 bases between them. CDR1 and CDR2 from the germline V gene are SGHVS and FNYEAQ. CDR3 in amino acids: CASSLGTASSYNEQFF. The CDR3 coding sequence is TGTGCCAGCAGCTTAGGGACGGCGAGCTCCTACAATGAGCAGTTCTTC.

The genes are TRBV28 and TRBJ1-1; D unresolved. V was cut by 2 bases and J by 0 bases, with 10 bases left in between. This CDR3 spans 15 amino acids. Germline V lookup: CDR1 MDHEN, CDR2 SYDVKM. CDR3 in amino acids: CASSLMVSLNTEAFF. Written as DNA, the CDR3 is TGTGCCAGCAGTTTAATGGTCAGCCTGAACACTGAAGCTTTCTTT.

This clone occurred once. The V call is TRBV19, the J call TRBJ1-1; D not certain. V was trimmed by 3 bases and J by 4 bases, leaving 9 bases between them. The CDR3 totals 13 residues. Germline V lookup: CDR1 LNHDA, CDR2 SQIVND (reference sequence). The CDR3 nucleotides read TGTGCCAGTAGTATTGCCGGTCTCACTGAAGCTTTCTTT. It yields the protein CASSIAGLTEAFF.